The 5 T cell receptor beta chains below all came from one sample that was sequenced in a study of cytomegalovirus exposure and HLA in healthy donors. This PCR relied on a set of 60 Vbeta primers and 13 Jbeta primers. Here immunoSEQ multiplex PCR was the method, and the copy in TCRdb shows in-frame clones only, minus some. The table records fewer than 150,000 clones, about 73% of them present only once. Sequencing was done on a sample of PBMCs. All receptors derive from a woman in her thirties or forties in good health and CMV-seronegative.

The rearrangement joins TRBV5-6 to TRBJ2-7, with 7 positions matching TRBD1. This CDR3 contains 14 residues. Germline CDR1 reads SGHDT; CDR2 reads YYEEEE. V gave up 5 bases and J gave up 4 bases; unmatched junction bases: 9. CDR3: CASRRRGRGYEQYF. The CDR3 DNA reads TGTGCCAGCAGGCGCCGAGGCAGGGGGTACGAGCAGTACTTC.

This clone was observed once. Here the CDR3 DNA reads TGTGCCAGCAGCCCCGTGACAGGAACCTCATACGAGCAGTACTTC. Its translation: CASSPVTGTSYEQYF. The chain combines TRBV7-2 with TRBJ2-7; perhaps TRBD1 as D (6 bases). V lost 5 bases and J 4 bases, leaving 18 bases between the germline ends. Per germline, CDR1 SGHTA and CDR2 FQGNSA. There are 15 residues in the CDR3. Based on the CDR3 plus reference TRBV7-2 and TRBJ2-7, the full variable domain is GAGVSQSPSNKVTEKGKDVELRCDPISGHTALYWYRQSLGQGLEFLIYFQGNSAPDKSGLPSDRFSAERTGGSVSTLTIQRTQQEDSAVYLCASSPVTGTSYEQYFGPGTRLTVT.

The chain couples TRBV28 to TRBJ2-5; maybe TRBD1 (5 bases). This CDR3 is 15 amino acids long. V gave up 5 bases and J gave up 5 bases, with 18 bases separating them. Per germline, CDR1 MDHEN and CDR2 SYDVKM. The CDR3 DNA sequence: TGTGCCAGCAGTCCTGGACAAGCGCTCGGGGAGACCCAGTACTTC. Translation gives CASSPGQALGETQYF.

The table lists this clone with a count of one. The chain combines TRBV28 with TRBJ2-6; TRBD1 aligns across 9 bases. V was pared by 6 bases and J by 2 bases, with 5 bases of the junction left unmatched. The CDR3 is made up of 16 amino acids. CDR1 and CDR2 (germline): MDHEN, SYDVKM. The CDR3: CASRGQGRPGANVLTF. The CDR3 coding sequence is TGTGCCAGCAGGGGACAGGGTCGCCCTGGGGCCAACGTCCTGACTTTC.

The chain joins TRBV21-1 to TRBJ2-3; TRBD2 is the table's D call, not checked against the DNA. TRBV21-1 is an annotated pseudogene. The CDR3 covers 16 residues. The CDR3: CASSKAVGGVTDTQYF. CDR3 DNA: TGTGCCAGCAGCAAAGCGGTGGGGGGGGTCACAGATACGCAGTATTTT.